The entry below gives a single TCR beta chain sequence along with its context. This entry is derived from a study of blood T cell repertoires in COVID-19. Study summary: T cells, B-cell-depleted T cells, or PBMCs provided the cDNA or gDNA that served as material.

In the authors' workflow: Amplifying reference gene primers gave estimates of nucleated cell counts. TCRdb's copy holds only in-frame clones and misses some; the assay was immunoSEQ multiplex PCR. V and J calls and clone size are given by that table; D and trimming were obtained from the DNA. The sample lists under 30,000 clones; 89% were seen once. Germline lookup yields CDR1 LGHNA and CDR2 YSLEER. V dropped 8 bases and J dropped 0 bases, with 11 bases sitting between them. This CDR3 has 14 residues. Sequenced sample: peripheral blood. V usage is TRBV4-3 and J usage is TRBJ2-1; D perhaps matches TRBD2 (6 bases). The TCR sequence derives from a human donor in a cohort sampled during active COVID-19. CDR3: CASGGIGSYNEQFF. The CDR3 bases are TGCGCCAGCGGGGGGATCGGCTCCTACAATGAGCAGTTCTTC.